This TCR beta chain is drawn from a study of T-cell reconstitution after alpha-beta-depleted transplantation in children. Study results and limitations: Some patients' high day-60 TCRbeta diversity was traced to surviving recipient T cells and thymic progenitors. Fresh T-cell production supplied most of the T-cell counts and diversity seen one year after transplant. Roughly two months post-transplant, alpha-beta T cells reportedly originated from several hundred graft clones that had expanded.

Unique molecular identifiers were used in preparing the TCRbeta library. From the PCR reads, TCRdb called clonotypes with MiXCR, one entry per CDR3 protein. The data show about 210,000 distinct CDR3 sequences, approximately 15% seen once. This clonotype was recorded a few times. Its antigen is currently unknown. Germline CDR1 reads SGHRS; CDR2 reads YFSETQ. Trimming cost V 1 base and J 1 base, with 8 bases left between them. The length of the CDR3 is 14 residues. This chain links TRBV5-1 with TRBJ1-1; D gene uncertain. Specimen: PBMCs, mostly from graft donor cells, collected 360 days after TCRalphabeta/CD19-depleted stem cell transplant. The sequence derives from a male patient aged 2-10 years who had a stem cell transplant for acute lymphoblastic leukemia, so the T cells may come from the graft donor. The CDR3 reads CASSLHHPNTEAFF. The CDR3 DNA reads TGCGCCAGCAGCTTGCACCACCCGAACACTGAAGCTTTCTTT. Supplemented by reference TRBV5-1 and TRBJ1-1, the full variable domain reads KAGVTQTPRYLIKTRGQQVTLSCSPISGHRSVSWYQQTPGQGLQFLFEYFSETQRNKGNFPGRFSGRQFSNSRSEMNVSTLELGDSALYLCASSLHHPNTEAFFGQGTRLTVV.